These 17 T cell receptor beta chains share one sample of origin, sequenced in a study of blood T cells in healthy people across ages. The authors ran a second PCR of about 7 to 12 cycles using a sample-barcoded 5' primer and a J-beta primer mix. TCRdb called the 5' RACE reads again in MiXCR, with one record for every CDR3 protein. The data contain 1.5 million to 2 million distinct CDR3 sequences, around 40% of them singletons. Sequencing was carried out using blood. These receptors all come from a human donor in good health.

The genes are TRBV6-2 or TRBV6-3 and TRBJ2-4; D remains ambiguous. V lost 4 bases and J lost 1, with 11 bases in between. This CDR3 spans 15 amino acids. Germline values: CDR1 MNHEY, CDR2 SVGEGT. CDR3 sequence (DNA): TGTGCCAGCAGTTGCCGCTCCGGGGCCAAAAACATTCAGTACTTC. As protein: CASSCRSGAKNIQYF.

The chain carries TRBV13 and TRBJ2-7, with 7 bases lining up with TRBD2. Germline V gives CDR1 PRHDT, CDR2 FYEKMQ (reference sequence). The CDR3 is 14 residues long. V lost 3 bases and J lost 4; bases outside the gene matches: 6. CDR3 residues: CASSFSGFYYEQYF. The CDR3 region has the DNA TGTGCCAGCAGCTTTAGCGGGTTCTATTACGAGCAGTACTTC.

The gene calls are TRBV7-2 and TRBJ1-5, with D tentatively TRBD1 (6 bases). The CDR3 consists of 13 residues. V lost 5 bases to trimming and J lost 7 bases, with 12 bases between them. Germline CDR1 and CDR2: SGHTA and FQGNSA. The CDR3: CASSPGRGQPQHF. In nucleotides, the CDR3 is TGTGCCAGCAGCCCGGGGAGGGGGCAGCCCCAGCATTTT. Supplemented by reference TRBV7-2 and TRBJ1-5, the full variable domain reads GAGVSQSPSNKVTEKGKDVELRCDPISGHTALYWYRQSLGQGLEFLIYFQGNSAPDKSGLPSDRFSAERTGGSVSTLTIQRTQQEDSAVYLCASSPGRGQPQHFGDGTRLSIL.

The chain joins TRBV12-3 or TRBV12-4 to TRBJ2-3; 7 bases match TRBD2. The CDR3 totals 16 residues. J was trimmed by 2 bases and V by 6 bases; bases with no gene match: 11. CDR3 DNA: TGTGCCAGCAGAGGCGGACTAGTGGAGATCACAGATACGCAGTATTTT. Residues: CASRGGLVEITDTQYF.

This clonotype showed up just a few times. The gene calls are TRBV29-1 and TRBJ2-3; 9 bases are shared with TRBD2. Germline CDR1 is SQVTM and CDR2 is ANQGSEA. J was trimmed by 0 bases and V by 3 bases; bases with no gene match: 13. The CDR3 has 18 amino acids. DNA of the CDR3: TGCAGCGTTGAGGCGGGGGGGCGATCAACTACTAGCACAGATACGCAGTATTTT. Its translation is CSVEAGGRSTTSTDTQYF.

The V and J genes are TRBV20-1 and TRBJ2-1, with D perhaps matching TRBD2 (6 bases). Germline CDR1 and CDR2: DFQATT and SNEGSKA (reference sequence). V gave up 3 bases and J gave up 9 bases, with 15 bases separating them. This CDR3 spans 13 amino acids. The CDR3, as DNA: TGCAGTGCTAGTTTTAACATGGGAGGTGAGCAGTTCTTC. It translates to CSASFNMGGEQFF.

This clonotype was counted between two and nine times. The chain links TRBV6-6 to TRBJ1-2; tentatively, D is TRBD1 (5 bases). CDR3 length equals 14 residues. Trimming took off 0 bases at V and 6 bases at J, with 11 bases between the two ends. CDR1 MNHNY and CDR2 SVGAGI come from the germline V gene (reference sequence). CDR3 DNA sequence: TGTGCCAGCAGTTACTCGAAGGCGGGGGATGGCTACACCTTC. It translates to CASSYSKAGDGYTF.

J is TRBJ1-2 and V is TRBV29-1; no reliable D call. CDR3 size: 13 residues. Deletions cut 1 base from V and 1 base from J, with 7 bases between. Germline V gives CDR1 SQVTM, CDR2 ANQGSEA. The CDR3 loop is CSVEGNINYGYTF. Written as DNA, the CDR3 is TGCAGCGTTGAAGGGAATATTAACTATGGCTACACCTTC.

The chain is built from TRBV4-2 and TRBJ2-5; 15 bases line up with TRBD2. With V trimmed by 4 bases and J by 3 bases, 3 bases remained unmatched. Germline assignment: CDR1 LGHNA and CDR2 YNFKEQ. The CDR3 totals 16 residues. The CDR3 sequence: CASSRRTSGGEETQYF. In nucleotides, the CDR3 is TGTGCCAGCAGCCGACGGACTAGCGGGGGGGAAGAGACCCAGTACTTC.

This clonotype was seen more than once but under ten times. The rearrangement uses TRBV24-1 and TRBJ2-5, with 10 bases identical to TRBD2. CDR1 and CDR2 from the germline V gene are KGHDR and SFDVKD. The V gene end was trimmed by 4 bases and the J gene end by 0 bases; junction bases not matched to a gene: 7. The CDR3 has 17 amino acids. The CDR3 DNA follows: TGTGCCACCAGTGACCCCGTACTAGCGGGGTACCAAGAGACCCAGTACTTC. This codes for CATSDPVLAGYQETQYF.

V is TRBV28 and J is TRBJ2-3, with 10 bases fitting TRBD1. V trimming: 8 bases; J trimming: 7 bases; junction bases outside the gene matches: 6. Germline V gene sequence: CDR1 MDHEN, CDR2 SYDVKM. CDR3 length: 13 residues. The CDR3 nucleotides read TGTGCCAGCCAGGGACAGGGGTGGTATACGCAGTATTTT. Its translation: CASQGQGWYTQYF.

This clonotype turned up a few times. The CDR3 nucleotides read TGCGCCAGCAGCTTGTATCGAGGCTTCCGGGGCTATGGCTACACCTTC. Protein: CASSLYRGFRGYGYTF. The rearrangement uses TRBV5-1 and TRBJ1-2; D is unclear. Deletions cut 1 base from V and 4 bases from J, with 17 bases between. The CDR3 has 16 amino acids. The germline gives CDR1 SGHRS, CDR2 YFSETQ.

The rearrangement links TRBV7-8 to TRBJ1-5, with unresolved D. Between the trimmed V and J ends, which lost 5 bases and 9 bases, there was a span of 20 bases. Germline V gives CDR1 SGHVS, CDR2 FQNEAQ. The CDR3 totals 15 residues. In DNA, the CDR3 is TGTGCCAGCAGCCCATTAAGGTTCGTGTCTTGGCCCCAGCATTTT. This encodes CASSPLRFVSWPQHF.

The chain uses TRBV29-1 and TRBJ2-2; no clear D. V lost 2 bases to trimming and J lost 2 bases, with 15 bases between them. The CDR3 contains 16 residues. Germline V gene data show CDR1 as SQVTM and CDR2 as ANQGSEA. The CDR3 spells CSVESGLVPNTGELFF. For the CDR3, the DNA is TGCAGCGTTGAATCCGGATTAGTTCCAAACACCGGGGAGCTGTTTTTT.

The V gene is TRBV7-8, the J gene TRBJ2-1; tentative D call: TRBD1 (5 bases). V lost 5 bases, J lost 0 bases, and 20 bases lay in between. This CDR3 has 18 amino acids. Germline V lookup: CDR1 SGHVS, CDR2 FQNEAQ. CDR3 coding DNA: TGTGCCAGCAGCGTACGCCGTTGGGGCGCGAGCTCCTACAATGAGCAGTTCTTC. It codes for CASSVRRWGASSYNEQFF.

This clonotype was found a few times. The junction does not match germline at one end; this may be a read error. CDR3 in DNA: TGTGTCAGCAGTTACAGATCTTTGGTGGCACAACCCTATGGCTACACCTTC. Encoded protein: CVSSYRSLVAQPYGYTF. The J gene is TRBJ1-2, the V gene TRBV6-2 or TRBV6-3, with no clear D. The CDR3 has 17 residues. Germline V gene lookup returns CDR1 MNHEY and CDR2 SVGEGT.

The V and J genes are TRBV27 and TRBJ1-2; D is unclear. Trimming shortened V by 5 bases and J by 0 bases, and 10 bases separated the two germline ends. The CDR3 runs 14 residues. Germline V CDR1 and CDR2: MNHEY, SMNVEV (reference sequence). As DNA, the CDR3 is TGTGCCAGCAGTCGGGCGTTAGCTAACTATGGCTACACCTTC. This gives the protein CASSRALANYGYTF.